These 26 T cell receptor beta chains share one sample of origin, sequenced in a study of T cell responses to AZD1222 COVID-19 vaccine. Profiling relied on immunoSEQ multiplex PCR, and the TCRdb table lists in-frame clones only, not all of them. The sample has 150,000 to 180,000 clones; 86% are singletons. Material: peripheral blood, obtained on day 0 of MenACWY control vaccination. These receptors were collected from an adult in good health.

The chain couples TRBV30 to TRBJ1-4, with no clear D. The CDR3 totals 15 residues. Per germline, CDR1 GTSNPN and CDR2 SVGIG (reference sequence). V lost 4 bases, J lost 4 bases, and 16 bases lay in between. In DNA, the CDR3 is TGTGCCTGGACCCCGGCGGGGAGATTTAATGAAAAACTGTTTTTT. As protein: CAWTPAGRFNEKLFF.

The chain has TRBV6-1 and TRBJ2-3; D unresolved. The V end lost 0 bases, the J end lost 3 bases, and 10 bases lay between the germline ends. Germline V gives CDR1 MNHNS, CDR2 SASEGT. The CDR3 is made up of 15 amino acids. CDR3 coding DNA: TGTGCCAGCAGTGAAGCGAGGTCCGGAACAGATACGCAGTATTTT. Protein sequence: CASSEARSGTDTQYF.

The chain uses TRBV5-4 and TRBJ2-2; TRBD1 agrees at 8 bases. CDR1 SGHNT and CDR2 YYREEE come from the germline V gene (reference sequence). J was trimmed by 4 bases and V by 5 bases; bases with no gene match: 4. The CDR3 has 14 residues. In DNA, the CDR3 is TGTGCCAGCAGGCCCGGACAGGGCACCGGGGAGCTGTTTTTT. This translates into CASRPGQGTGELFF.

This sequence joins TRBV10-3 and TRBJ2-7; tentatively, D is TRBD1 (6 bases). V lost 2 bases and J 6 bases, leaving 20 bases between the germline ends. CDR1 is ENHRY, CDR2 SYGVKD, per germline. The CDR3 spans 16 residues. For the CDR3, the DNA is TGTGCCATCAGTGAGCTCCAGGGGTCACTAGGGGGCGAGCAGTACGTC. Translation gives CAISELQGSLGGEQYV.

The CDR3 region has the DNA TGTGCCAGCAGTCCCGACTGGTACAATGAGCAGTTCTTC. Translation: CASSPDWYNEQFF. The chain employs TRBV12-3 or TRBV12-4 and TRBJ2-1; no definite D call. The CDR3 runs to 13 residues. Trimming shortened V by 5 bases and J by 4 bases, and 9 bases separated the two germline ends.

This rearrangement joins TRBV19 to TRBJ1-2; 8 nucleotides match TRBD1. V shed 3 bases and J 10 bases; nucleotides not matched to a gene: 10. The germline V gene encodes CDR1 LNHDA and CDR2 SQIVND (reference sequence). The CDR3 extends over 14 amino acids. CDR3 bases: TGTGCCAGTAGTATTTCGGGACAGGCGACCAACTACACCTTC. Amino acid sequence: CASSISGQATNYTF. Full variable domain (rest looked up from reference TRBV19 and TRBJ1-2): DGGITQSPKYLFRKEGQNVTLSCEQNLNHDAMYWYRQDPGQGLRLIYYSQIVNDFQKGDIAEGYSVSREKKESFPLTVTSAQKNPTAFYLCASSISGQATNYTFGSGTRLTVV.

The chain is built from TRBV11-2 and TRBJ1-4, with TRBD1 as a possible D gene (5 bases). The CDR3 contains 17 residues. The germline V and J ends were trimmed by 1 base and 0 bases, with 12 bases remaining between them. Germline V CDR1 and CDR2: SGHAT, FQNNGV. CDR3 sequence reads: CASSLGQGVATNEKLFF. The CDR3 DNA reads TGTGCCAGCAGCTTAGGTCAGGGCGTTGCAACTAATGAAAAACTGTTTTTT.

The rearrangement uses TRBV7-6 and TRBJ1-4, with a tentative D call TRBD1 (5 bases). Deletions cut 5 bases from V and 0 bases from J, with 10 bases between. The CDR3 loop spans 15 amino acids. Germline lookup yields CDR1 SGHVS and CDR2 FNYEAQ. The CDR3 loop is CASSPPGATNEKLFF. CDR3 DNA sequence: TGTGCCAGCAGCCCTCCGGGGGCAACTAATGAAAAACTGTTTTTT.

The V gene is TRBV27, the J gene TRBJ2-7; D ambiguous. The CDR3 loop spans 15 amino acids. V was clipped by 1 base and J by 4 bases, with 14 bases between them. The germline V gene has CDR1 MNHEY and CDR2 SMNVEV (reference sequence). The CDR3 is CASSLLTRNSYEQYF. The DNA of the CDR3 is TGTGCCAGCAGTTTATTGACACGTAATTCTTACGAGCAGTACTTC.

The J gene is TRBJ2-7, the V gene TRBV2; D possibly corresponds to TRBD2 (6 bases). The ends were cut back, 6 bases at V and 6 bases at J, with 12 bases in the middle. Germline CDR1 and CDR2: SNHLY and FYNNEI. This CDR3 spans 12 amino acids. CDR3 coding DNA: TGTGCCAGCAGGAACGGACTACGCGAGCAGTACTTC. It is translated as CASRNGLREQYF.

The chain links TRBV7-8 to TRBJ1-1, with D hard to call. V dropped 4 bases and J dropped 6 bases, with 9 bases sitting between them. The CDR3 contains 12 residues. The germline gives CDR1 SGHVS, CDR2 FQNEAQ. This CDR3 is CASSSSGAEAFF. The DNA of the CDR3 is TGTGCCAGCAGCTCCTCCGGTGCTGAAGCTTTCTTT. Full variable domain (remainder filled in from reference TRBV7-8 and TRBJ1-1): GAGVSQSPRYKVAKRGQDVALRCDPISGHVSLFWYQQALGQGPEFLTYFQNEAQLDKSGLPSDRFFAERPEGSVSTLKIQRTQQEDSAVYLCASSSSGAEAFFGQGTRLTVV.

The chain recombines TRBV28 with TRBJ1-1; D is unresolved. V lost 7 bases, J lost 4 bases, and 10 bases lay in between. Germline loops: CDR1 MDHEN, CDR2 SYDVKM. The CDR3 is made up of 12 amino acids. CDR3 DNA: TGTGCCAGCAATAAAAGGGCCACTGAAGCTTTCTTT. Its protein is CASNKRATEAFF.

The gene calls are TRBV4-3 and TRBJ2-2; weak D call: TRBD2 (6 bases). The CDR3 is 16 amino acids. Germline lookup yields CDR1 LGHNA and CDR2 YSLEER. The ends were cut back, 4 bases at V and 0 bases at J, with 12 bases in the middle. The CDR3 DNA reads TGCGCCAGCAGCCGGGAGCTAGCGTCGAACACCGGGGAGCTGTTTTTT. It specifies CASSRELASNTGELFF.

This sequence joins TRBV12-3 or TRBV12-4 and TRBJ1-3; maybe TRBD1 (5 bases). The CDR3 is 13 residues long. V lost 8 bases, J lost 1 base, and 9 bases lay in between. Here the CDR3 reads CASLGGSGNTIYF. CDR3 coding DNA: TGTGCCAGCCTCGGGGGGTCTGGAAACACCATATATTTT.

The chain combines TRBV9 with TRBJ2-3, with TRBD2 identical over 8 bases. CDR3 length: 15 residues. The trim removed 0 bases at V and 1 base at J, leaving 1 base unmatched. Per the germline V gene, CDR1 is SGDLS and CDR2 is YYNGEE. The CDR3 DNA reads as TGTGCCAGCAGCGTAGGGCGGGGGGGCACAGATACGCAGTATTTT. Translation: CASSVGRGGTDTQYF.

The rearrangement joins TRBV21-1 to TRBJ2-7. TRBV21-1 represents a pseudogene. CDR3 size: 13 residues. The CDR3 bases are TGTGCCAGCAGCAATTGTACGGATGCCGAGCAGTACTTC. Its protein is CASSNCTDAEQYF.

V and J are TRBV6-5 and TRBJ2-3, with TRBD1 as a possible D gene (5 bases). The CDR3 has 15 residues. From germline, CDR1 is MNHEY and CDR2 SVGAGI. V was cut by 1 base and J by 1 base, with 9 bases left in between. CDR3 region: CASSYWARGTDTQYF. The CDR3 DNA sequence: TGTGCCAGCAGTTACTGGGCCAGGGGCACAGATACGCAGTATTTT.

V gene TRBV18 combines with J gene TRBJ1-1; D is possibly TRBD1 (5 bases). The CDR3 loop spans 13 amino acids. Germline V lookup: CDR1 KGHSH, CDR2 LQKENI. V was pared by 3 bases and J by 8 bases, with 13 bases between. CDR3 nucleotides: TGTGCCAGCTCACCGGGACGCCAAGGGGAAGCTTTCTTT. Its translation: CASSPGRQGEAFF.

This chain connects TRBV7-9 to TRBJ1-4; 7 nucleotides align to TRBD1. Germline V gene sequence: CDR1 SEHNR, CDR2 FQNEAQ (reference sequence). Germline trimming cut 1 base from V and 4 bases from J; bases unmatched to any gene: 3. The CDR3 is 15 amino acids. The CDR3 loop reads CASSLGDSINEKLFF. The CDR3 DNA sequence: TGTGCCAGCAGCTTAGGGGACAGCATTAATGAAAAACTGTTTTTT.

V gene TRBV7-2 combines with J gene TRBJ2-1; 7 bases are shared with TRBD2. Germline assignment: CDR1 SGHTA and CDR2 FQGNSA. The trim removed 4 bases at V and 10 bases at J, leaving 7 bases unmatched. The CDR3 spans 13 residues. The CDR3 loop reads CASSSGLQWEQFF. The DNA for the CDR3 is TGTGCCAGCAGCTCGGGACTACAATGGGAGCAGTTCTTC.

The rearrangement links TRBV28 to TRBJ2-1; TRBD1 agrees at 7 bases. Trimming took 8 bases from V and 5 from J; bases not matched to a gene: 21. The germline V gene encodes CDR1 MDHEN and CDR2 SYDVKM. This CDR3 is built from 18 residues. In nucleotides, the CDR3 is TGTGCCAGCCCCCCTCGACCGGGACAGCGAAAATCTAACAATGAGCAGTTCTTC. It codes for CASPPRPGQRKSNNEQFF.

This chain uses TRBV9 with TRBJ1-4; D unresolved. V lost 4 bases and J lost 0, with 13 bases in between. This CDR3 comprises 16 residues. Germline CDR1 reads SGDLS; CDR2 reads YYNGEE. The CDR3, as DNA: TGTGCCAGCAGCTCCCTGGGTGGTGCAACTAATGAAAAACTGTTTTTT. It translates to CASSSLGGATNEKLFF.

V usage is TRBV9 and J usage is TRBJ1-6; a possible D gene is TRBD1 (5 bases). V dropped 4 bases and J dropped 7 bases, with 21 bases sitting between them. Germline V gene sequence: CDR1 SGDLS, CDR2 YYNGEE. This CDR3 spans 17 amino acids. The CDR3 region is CASSPSATAAMNSPLHF. Written as DNA, the CDR3 is TGTGCCAGCAGCCCCTCCGCGACAGCCGCTATGAATTCACCCCTCCACTTT.

This chain links TRBV6-2 or TRBV6-3 with TRBJ2-1; TRBD2 matches 10 bases. The CDR3 loop spans 15 amino acids. The V gene end was trimmed by 6 bases and the J gene end by 1 base; junction bases not matched to a gene: 3. The germline V gene encodes CDR1 MNHEY and CDR2 SVGEGT. In DNA form, the CDR3 reads TGTGCCAGCAGGCCTAGCGGGGGTTCCTACAATGAGCAGTTCTTC. The encoded protein is CASRPSGGSYNEQFF.

V usage is TRBV3-1 (or the pseudogene TRBV3-2) and J usage is TRBJ2-1; 8 bases fit TRBD2. V lost 3 bases, J lost 0 bases, and 4 bases stayed unmatched. CDR1 and CDR2 (germline): LGHDT, YNNKEL (reference sequence). This CDR3 has 16 residues. CDR3 coding DNA: TGTGCCAGCAGCCATAAAGGACTAGCCTCCTACAATGAGCAGTTCTTC. This encodes CASSHKGLASYNEQFF.

The rearrangement links TRBV5-1 to TRBJ1-1; D perhaps matches TRBD1 (5 bases). This CDR3 contains 16 residues. V lost 4 bases to trimming and J lost 1 base, with 17 bases between them. The germline CDR1 and CDR2 sequences are SGHRS and YFSETQ. The CDR3 reads CASSQTFGRGNTEAFF. The CDR3 coding sequence is TGCGCCAGCAGCCAGACGTTCGGAAGGGGGAACACTGAAGCTTTCTTT.